Listed here are 8 T cell receptor beta chains from one sample, sequenced in a study of neurological immune-mediated disorders. Each CDR3 protein is one row after TCRdb ran MiXCR on the 5' RACE reads. The repertoire has tens of thousands of distinct CDR3 sequences, under 4.5% of them found once; the top ten carry roughly 1.9%. Sequencing used CD4+ T cells from blood. These receptors all come from a woman between 35 and 50 years old with multiple sclerosis.

The table lists this clonotype with many counts. V is TRBV6-1 and J is TRBJ2-7; no firm D call. Per the germline V gene, CDR1 is MNHNS and CDR2 is SASEGT. This CDR3 is built from 12 residues. V lost 3 bases and J 3 bases, leaving 6 bases between the germline ends. The CDR3 DNA follows: TGTGCCAGCAGTGACGGCTTCTACGAGCAGTACTTC. This codes for CASSDGFYEQYF.

This clonotype has ten or more counts. The chain combines TRBV20-1 with TRBJ2-2, with D uncertain. This CDR3 has 14 amino acids. Germline assignment: CDR1 DFQATT and CDR2 SNEGSKA (reference sequence). V gave up 0 bases and J gave up 7 bases, with 12 bases separating them. The CDR3 here is CSARDFGSDGELFF. The DNA for the CDR3 is TGCAGTGCTAGAGATTTTGGGTCCGACGGGGAGCTGTTTTTT.

This clonotype was counted many times. The chain employs TRBV5-1 and TRBJ2-4; 7 positions agree with TRBD1. This CDR3 region has 14 residues. Germline lookup yields CDR1 SGHRS and CDR2 YFSETQ. The junction had 4 bases not matched to a gene; V was cut back by 7 bases and J by 0 bases. CDR3 loop: CASHTGEAKNIQYF. The CDR3 coding sequence is TGCGCCAGCCATACAGGGGAAGCCAAAAACATTCAGTACTTC.

This clonotype was found many times. The chain is built from TRBV5-1 and TRBJ1-1, with D unresolved. The V and J ends lost 4 bases and 4 bases respectively, with 14 bases between them. The CDR3 is 14 residues long. Germline CDR1 is SGHRS and CDR2 is YFSETQ. The CDR3 reads CASSPQVEFTEAFF. The CDR3 DNA follows: TGCGCCAGCAGCCCCCAAGTAGAGTTCACTGAAGCTTTCTTT. The variable domain in full, with the rest retrieved from reference TRBV5-1 and TRBJ1-1, is KAGVTQTPRYLIKTRGQQVTLSCSPISGHRSVSWYQQTPGQGLQFLFEYFSETQRNKGNFPGRFSGRQFSNSRSEMNVSTLELGDSALYLCASSPQVEFTEAFFGQGTRLTVV.

By proportion, this clonotype is medium-sized. V usage is TRBV25-1 and J usage is TRBJ2-3; D possibly corresponds to TRBD1 (6 bases). The CDR3 runs to 15 residues. V was cut by 4 bases and J by 5 bases, with 16 bases left in between. CDR1 and CDR2 from the germline V gene are MGHDK and SYGVNS. This chain's CDR3 is CASSARPGERDTQYF. CDR3 nucleotides: TGTGCCAGCAGTGCCCGGCCAGGGGAGAGAGATACGCAGTATTTT.

This clonotype was recorded many times. The V gene is TRBV12-3 or TRBV12-4, the J gene TRBJ2-1; D remains ambiguous. The length of the CDR3 is 14 residues. The ends were cut back, 5 bases at V and 5 bases at J, with 13 bases in the middle. The CDR3 DNA follows: TGTGCCAGCAGTCCCCCCCCTAGGCACAATGAGCAGTTCTTC. Translation gives CASSPPPRHNEQFF.

This clonotype was seen repeatedly, ten times or more. The rearrangement joins TRBV5-1 to TRBJ1-2; D is perhaps TRBD1 (5 bases). CDR1 is SGHRS and CDR2 is YFSETQ in the germline V gene. V gave up 2 bases and J gave up 2 bases, with 13 bases separating them. The CDR3 is made up of 15 amino acids. The CDR3 loop reads CASSFSGTVNYGYTF. The CDR3 nucleotides read TGCGCCAGCAGCTTCTCCGGGACGGTGAACTATGGCTACACCTTC. The variable domain in full, with the rest retrieved from reference TRBV5-1 and TRBJ1-2, is KAGVTQTPRYLIKTRGQQVTLSCSPISGHRSVSWYQQTPGQGLQFLFEYFSETQRNKGNFPGRFSGRQFSNSRSEMNVSTLELGDSALYLCASSFSGTVNYGYTFGSGTRLTVV.

This clonotype was picked up many times. V is TRBV5-1 and J is TRBJ2-1; the D gene could be TRBD1 or TRBD2 (5 bases each). Germline CDR1 and CDR2: SGHRS and YFSETQ. The germline V and J ends were trimmed by 0 bases and 0 bases, with 10 bases remaining between them. The CDR3 contains 16 residues. The DNA for the CDR3 is TGCGCCAGCAGCTTGGGAGGGGCCAGCTCCTACAATGAGCAGTTCTTC. This translates into CASSLGGASSYNEQFF. Combining the CDR3 with reference TRBV5-1 and TRBJ2-1 gives the whole variable domain KAGVTQTPRYLIKTRGQQVTLSCSPISGHRSVSWYQQTPGQGLQFLFEYFSETQRNKGNFPGRFSGRQFSNSRSEMNVSTLELGDSALYLCASSLGGASSYNEQFFGPGTRLTVL.